Below are 8 T cell receptor beta chains sequenced from a single sample in a study of control samples from healthy donors and cancer patients. Measured with immunoSEQ multiplex PCR; TCRdb has only the in-frame clones, and not every one. The table lists 100,000 to 120,000 clones, approximately 87% of them singletons. The sequencing input was PBMCs. These TCRs come from a woman aged 55-69 years with lung cancer.

The chain uses TRBV6-5 and TRBJ2-2, with 9 bases aligning to TRBD1. Germline CDR1 and CDR2: MNHEY and SVGAGI. V shed 4 bases and J 1 base; nucleotides not matched to a gene: 4. The CDR3 consists of 16 residues. CDR3 nucleotide sequence: TGTGCCAGCAGTTCTCCGGGACAGGGGAACACCGGGGAGCTGTTTTTT. It is translated as CASSSPGQGNTGELFF.

This chain uses TRBV30 with TRBJ1-4; 9 bases are a match to TRBD1. CDR3 length: 16 amino acids. Germline V gene sequence: CDR1 GTSNPN, CDR2 SVGIG (reference sequence). V lost 1 base and J lost 6; bases outside the gene matches: 9. CDR3 loop: CAWSEGSQGADEKLFF. The CDR3 nucleotides are TGTGCCTGGAGTGAGGGATCACAGGGGGCGGATGAAAAACTGTTTTTT.

The rearrangement links TRBV9 to TRBJ1-1, with TRBD1 matching 8 bases. V lost 0 bases, J lost 6 bases, and 1 base stayed unmatched. The CDR3 has 13 amino acids. Per germline, CDR1 SGDLS and CDR2 YYNGEE. The CDR3 here is CASSVEQGAEAFF. As DNA, the CDR3 is TGTGCCAGCAGCGTAGAACAGGGGGCTGAAGCTTTCTTT. Looking up the rest from reference TRBV9 and TRBJ1-1 gives the full variable domain: DSGVTQTPKHLITATGQRVTLRCSPRSGDLSVYWYQQSLDQGLQFLIQYYNGEERAKGNILERFSAQQFPDLHSELNLSSLELGDSALYFCASSVEQGAEAFFGQGTRLTVV.

The J gene is TRBJ2-5, the V gene TRBV7-2; TRBD1 agrees at 7 bases. Germline V gives CDR1 SGHTA, CDR2 FQGNSA. J gave up 4 bases and V 5 bases, and 4 bases lay outside the gene matches. The CDR3 extends over 13 amino acids. The CDR3 loop reads CASSMGQLETQYF. The CDR3 nucleotides are TGTGCCAGCAGCATGGGACAGTTAGAGACCCAGTACTTC.

The genes are TRBV2 and TRBJ2-7; the match to TRBD1 covers 12 bases. The length of the CDR3 is 13 residues. Trimming took 6 bases from V and 10 from J; bases not matched to a gene: 7. Looked up from germline, CDR1 is SNHLY and CDR2 is FYNNEI. CDR3 loop: CASSWDRGRDQYF. CDR3 coding DNA: TGTGCCAGCAGCTGGGACAGGGGGCGAGACCAGTACTTC.

The chain joins TRBV29-1 to TRBJ2-7; TRBD2 matches at 8 bases. Trimming took 5 bases from V and 5 from J; bases not matched to a gene: 17. CDR1 is SQVTM, CDR2 ANQGSEA, per germline. There are 16 residues in the CDR3. Here the CDR3 reads CSVPTQGAGGGDEQYF. The DNA of the CDR3 is TGCAGCGTTCCCACACAAGGGGCGGGAGGTGGTGACGAGCAGTACTTC.

This clone has just one count. The CDR3 loop is CASGQGAVTNYGYTF. The DNA for the CDR3 is TGTGCCAGCGGACAGGGCGCCGTTACCAACTATGGCTACACCTTC. This chain connects TRBV2 to TRBJ1-2, with TRBD1 matching 8 bases. Germline V gene data show CDR1 as SNHLY and CDR2 as FYNNEI. CDR3 size: 15 residues. The ends lost 8 bases at V and 2 bases at J; junction bases unmatched: 10. The full variable domain, with the rest looked up from reference TRBV2 and TRBJ1-2, is EPEVTQTPSHQVTQMGQEVILRCVPISNHLYFYWYRQILGQKVEFLVSFYNNEISEKSEIFDDQFSVERPDGSNFTLKIRSTKLEDSAMYFCASGQGAVTNYGYTFGSGTRLTVV.

This chain links TRBV29-1 with TRBJ1-2; no clear D gene. Germline lookup yields CDR1 SQVTM and CDR2 ANQGSEA. The CDR3 extends over 14 amino acids. With 1 base removed from V and 4 bases from J, the gap between germline ends came to 13 bases. CDR3 nucleotides: TGCAGCGTTGAAGCCCCGAGCGTTTCCTATGGCTACACCTTC. It encodes CSVEAPSVSYGYTF.